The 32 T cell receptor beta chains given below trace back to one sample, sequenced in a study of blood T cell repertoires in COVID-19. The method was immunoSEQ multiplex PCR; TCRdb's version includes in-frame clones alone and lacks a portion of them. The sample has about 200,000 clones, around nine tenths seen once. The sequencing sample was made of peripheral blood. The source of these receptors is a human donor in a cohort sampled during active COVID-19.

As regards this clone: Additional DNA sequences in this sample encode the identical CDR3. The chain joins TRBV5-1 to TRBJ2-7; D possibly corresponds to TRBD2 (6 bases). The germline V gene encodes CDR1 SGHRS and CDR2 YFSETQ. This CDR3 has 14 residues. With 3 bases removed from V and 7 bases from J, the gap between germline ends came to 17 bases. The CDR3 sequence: CASSSGLAPDEQYF. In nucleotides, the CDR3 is TGCGCCAGCAGCTCGGGACTTGCCCCGGATGAGCAGTACTTC.

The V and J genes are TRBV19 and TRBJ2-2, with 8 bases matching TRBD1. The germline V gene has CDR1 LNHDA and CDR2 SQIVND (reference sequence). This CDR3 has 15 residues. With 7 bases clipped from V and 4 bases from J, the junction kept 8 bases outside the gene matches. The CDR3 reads CASKYRTGITGELFF. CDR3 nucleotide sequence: TGTGCCAGTAAATACCGGACAGGGATCACCGGGGAGCTGTTTTTT.

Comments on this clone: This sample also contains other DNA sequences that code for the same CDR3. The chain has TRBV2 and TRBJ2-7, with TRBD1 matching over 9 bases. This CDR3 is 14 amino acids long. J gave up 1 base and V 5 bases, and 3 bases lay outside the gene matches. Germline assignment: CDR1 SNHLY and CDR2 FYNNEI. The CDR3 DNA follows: TGTGCCAGCAGTACCGGGACAGGGTCCTACGAGCAGTACTTC. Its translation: CASSTGTGSYEQYF. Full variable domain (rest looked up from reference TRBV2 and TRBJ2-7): EPEVTQTPSHQVTQMGQEVILRCVPISNHLYFYWYRQILGQKVEFLVSFYNNEISEKSEIFDDQFSVERPDGSNFTLKIRSTKLEDSAMYFCASSTGTGSYEQYFGPGTRLTVT.

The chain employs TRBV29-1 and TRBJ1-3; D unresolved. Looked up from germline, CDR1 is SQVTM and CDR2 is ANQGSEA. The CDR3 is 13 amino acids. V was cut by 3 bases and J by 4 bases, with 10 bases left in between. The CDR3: CSVEGIQGNTIYF. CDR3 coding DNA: TGCAGCGTTGAGGGCATCCAGGGAAACACCATATATTTT.

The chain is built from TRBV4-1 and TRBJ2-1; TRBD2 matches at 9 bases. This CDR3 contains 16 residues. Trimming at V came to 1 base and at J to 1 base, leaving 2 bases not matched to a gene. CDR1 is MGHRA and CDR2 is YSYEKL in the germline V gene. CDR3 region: CASSQGGLASYNEQFF. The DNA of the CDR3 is TGCGCCAGCAGCCAAGGGGGACTAGCTTCCTACAATGAGCAGTTCTTC.

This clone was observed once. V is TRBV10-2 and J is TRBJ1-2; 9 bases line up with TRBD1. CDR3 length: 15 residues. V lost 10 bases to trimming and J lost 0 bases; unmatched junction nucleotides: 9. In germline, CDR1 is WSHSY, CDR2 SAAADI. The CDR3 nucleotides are TGCGCCACCGCCGAAAGACAGGGGGCTAACTATGGCTACACCTTC. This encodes CATAERQGANYGYTF.

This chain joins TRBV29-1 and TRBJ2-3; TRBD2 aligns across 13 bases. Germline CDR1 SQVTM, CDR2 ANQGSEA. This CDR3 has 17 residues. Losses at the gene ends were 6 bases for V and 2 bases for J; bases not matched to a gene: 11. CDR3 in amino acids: CSVKGRLAGGSTDTQYF. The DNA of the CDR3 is TGCAGCGTGAAGGGGAGACTAGCGGGAGGTTCCACAGATACGCAGTATTTT.

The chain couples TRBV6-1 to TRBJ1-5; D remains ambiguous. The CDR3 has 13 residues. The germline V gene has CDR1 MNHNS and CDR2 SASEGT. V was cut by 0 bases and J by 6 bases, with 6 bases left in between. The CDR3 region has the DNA TGTGCCAGCAGTGAAGCACTAGTTCAGCCCCAGCATTTT. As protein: CASSEALVQPQHF.

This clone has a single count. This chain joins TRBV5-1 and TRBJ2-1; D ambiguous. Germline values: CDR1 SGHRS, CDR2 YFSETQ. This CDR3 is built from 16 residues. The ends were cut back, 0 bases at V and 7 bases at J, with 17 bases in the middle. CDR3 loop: CASSLAGSPQGNEQFF. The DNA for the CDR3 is TGCGCCAGCAGCTTGGCCGGGTCCCCTCAAGGTAATGAGCAGTTCTTC.

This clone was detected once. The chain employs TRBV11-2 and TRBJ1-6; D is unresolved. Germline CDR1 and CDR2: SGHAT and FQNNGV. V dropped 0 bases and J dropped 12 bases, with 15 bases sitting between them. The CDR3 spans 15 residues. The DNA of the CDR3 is TGTGCCAGCAGCTTAGATTTAGGCGGTGTGCGACCCCTCCACTTT. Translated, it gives CASSLDLGGVRPLHF.

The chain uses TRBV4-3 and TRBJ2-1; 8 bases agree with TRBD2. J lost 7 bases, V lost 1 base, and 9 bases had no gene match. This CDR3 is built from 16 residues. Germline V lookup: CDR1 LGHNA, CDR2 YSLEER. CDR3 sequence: CASSQGSGGVGNEQFF. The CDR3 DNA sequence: TGCGCCAGCAGCCAAGGGTCCGGGGGGGTCGGAAATGAGCAGTTCTTC.

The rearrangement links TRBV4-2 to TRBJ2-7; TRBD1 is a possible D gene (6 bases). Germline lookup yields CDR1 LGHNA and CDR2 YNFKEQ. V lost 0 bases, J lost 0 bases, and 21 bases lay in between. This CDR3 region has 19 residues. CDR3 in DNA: TGTGCCAGCAGCCAAGATCCGCCAAGCTCAGGGGTAGGCTCCTACGAGCAGTACTTC. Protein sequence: CASSQDPPSSGVGSYEQYF.

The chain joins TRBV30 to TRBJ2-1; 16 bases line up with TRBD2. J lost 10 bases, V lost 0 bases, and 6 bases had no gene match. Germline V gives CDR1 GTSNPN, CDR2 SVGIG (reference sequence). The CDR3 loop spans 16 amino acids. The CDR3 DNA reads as TGTGCCTGGAGTGTACTGACGGGACTAGCGGGAGGGGAGCAGTTCTTC. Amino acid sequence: CAWSVLTGLAGGEQFF.

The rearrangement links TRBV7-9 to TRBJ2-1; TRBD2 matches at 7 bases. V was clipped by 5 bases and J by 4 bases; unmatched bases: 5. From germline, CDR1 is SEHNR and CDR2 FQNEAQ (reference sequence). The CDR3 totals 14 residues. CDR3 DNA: TGTGCCAGCAGCCTCGGGGAGGGGTACAATGAGCAGTTCTTC. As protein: CASSLGEGYNEQFF.

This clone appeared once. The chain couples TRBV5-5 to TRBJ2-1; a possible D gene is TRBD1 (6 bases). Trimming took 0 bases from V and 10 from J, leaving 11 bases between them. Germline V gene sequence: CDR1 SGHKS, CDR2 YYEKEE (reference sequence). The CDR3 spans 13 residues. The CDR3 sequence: CASSLVVGTEQFF. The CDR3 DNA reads TGTGCCAGCAGCTTGGTCGTCGGGACAGAGCAGTTCTTC.

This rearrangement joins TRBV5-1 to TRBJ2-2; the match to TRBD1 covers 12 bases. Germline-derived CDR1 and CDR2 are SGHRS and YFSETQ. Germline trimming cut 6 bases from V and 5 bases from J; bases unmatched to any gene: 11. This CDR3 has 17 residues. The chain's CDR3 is CASKLGGTGGRTGELFF. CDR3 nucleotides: TGCGCCAGCAAACTTGGAGGGACAGGGGGCAGGACCGGGGAGCTGTTTTTT.

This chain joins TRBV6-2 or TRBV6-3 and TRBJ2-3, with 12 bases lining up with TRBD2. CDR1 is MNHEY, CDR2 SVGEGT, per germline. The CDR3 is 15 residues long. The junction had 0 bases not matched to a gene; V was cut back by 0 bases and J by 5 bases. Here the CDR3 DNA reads TGTGCCAGCAGTTACTCGACTAGCGGGAGAGATACGCAGTATTTT. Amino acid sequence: CASSYSTSGRDTQYF.

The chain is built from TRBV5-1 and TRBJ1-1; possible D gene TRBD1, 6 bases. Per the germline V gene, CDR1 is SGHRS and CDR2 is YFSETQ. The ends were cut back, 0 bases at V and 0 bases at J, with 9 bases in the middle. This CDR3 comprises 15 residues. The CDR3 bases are TGCGCCAGCAGCTTGGCCGCAGGGGTGAACACTGAAGCTTTCTTT. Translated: CASSLAAGVNTEAFF.

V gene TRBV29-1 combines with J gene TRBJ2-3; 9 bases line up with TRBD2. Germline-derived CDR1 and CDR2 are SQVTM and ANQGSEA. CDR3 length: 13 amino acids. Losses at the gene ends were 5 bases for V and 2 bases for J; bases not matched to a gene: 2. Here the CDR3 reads CSVRLADTDTQYF. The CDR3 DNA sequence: TGCAGCGTTAGACTAGCGGACACAGATACGCAGTATTTT.

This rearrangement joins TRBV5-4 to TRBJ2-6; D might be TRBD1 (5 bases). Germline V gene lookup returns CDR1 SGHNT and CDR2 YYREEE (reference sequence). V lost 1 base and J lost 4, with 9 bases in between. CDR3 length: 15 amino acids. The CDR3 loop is CASSLPGSGANVLTF. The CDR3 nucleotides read TGTGCCAGCAGCTTGCCAGGGTCCGGGGCCAACGTCCTGACTTTC.

The CDR3, as DNA: TGCGCCAGCAGCCAAGAGGGGGGGACCTACAATGAGCAGTTCTTC. Protein sequence: CASSQEGGTYNEQFF. The rearrangement joins TRBV4-1 to TRBJ2-1, with 7 bases aligning to TRBD2. The length of the CDR3 is 15 residues. V gave up 0 bases and J gave up 2 bases; unmatched junction bases: 1. The V gene's germline CDR1 is MGHRA and CDR2 YSYEKL.

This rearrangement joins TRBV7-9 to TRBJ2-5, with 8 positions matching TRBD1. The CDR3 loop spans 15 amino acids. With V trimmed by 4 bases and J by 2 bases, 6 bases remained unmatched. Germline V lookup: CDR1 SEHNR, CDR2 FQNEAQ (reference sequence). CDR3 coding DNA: TGTGCCAGCAGCTCCCCGACAGGGGTACAAGAGACCCAGTACTTC. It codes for CASSSPTGVQETQYF.

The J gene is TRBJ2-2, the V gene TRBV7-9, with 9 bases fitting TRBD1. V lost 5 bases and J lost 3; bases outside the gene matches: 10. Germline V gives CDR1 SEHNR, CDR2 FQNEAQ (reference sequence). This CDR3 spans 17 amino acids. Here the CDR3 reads CASSIGNRDRDTGELFF. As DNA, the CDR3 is TGTGCCAGCAGCATAGGGAACCGGGACAGGGACACCGGGGAGCTGTTTTTT.

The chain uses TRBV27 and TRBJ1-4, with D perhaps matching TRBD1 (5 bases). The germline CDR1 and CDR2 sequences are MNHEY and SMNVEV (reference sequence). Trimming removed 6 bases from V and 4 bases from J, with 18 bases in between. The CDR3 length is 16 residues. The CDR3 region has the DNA TGTGCCAGCAGGCCCCCAGGGTTGGGGCTTAATGAAAAACTGTTTTTT. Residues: CASRPPGLGLNEKLFF. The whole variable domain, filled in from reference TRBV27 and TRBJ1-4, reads EAQVTQNPRYLITVTGKKLTVTCSQNMNHEYMSWYRQDPGLGLRQIYYSMNVEVTDKGDVPEGYKVSRKEKRNFPLILESPSPNQTSLYFCASRPPGLGLNEKLFFGSGTQLSVL.

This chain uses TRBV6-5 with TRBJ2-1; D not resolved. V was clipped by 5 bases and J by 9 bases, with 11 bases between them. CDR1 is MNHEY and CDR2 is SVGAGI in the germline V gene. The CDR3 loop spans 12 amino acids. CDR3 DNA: TGTGCCAGCAGTCCCCCTCTAAGTGAGCAGTTCTTC. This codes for CASSPPLSEQFF.

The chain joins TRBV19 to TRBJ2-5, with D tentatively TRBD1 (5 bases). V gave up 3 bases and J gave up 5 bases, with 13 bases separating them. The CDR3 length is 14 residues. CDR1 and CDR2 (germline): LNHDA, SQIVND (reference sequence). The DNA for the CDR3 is TGTGCCAGTAGTATGGTCGGTAAGGGGGAGACCCAGTACTTC. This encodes CASSMVGKGETQYF.

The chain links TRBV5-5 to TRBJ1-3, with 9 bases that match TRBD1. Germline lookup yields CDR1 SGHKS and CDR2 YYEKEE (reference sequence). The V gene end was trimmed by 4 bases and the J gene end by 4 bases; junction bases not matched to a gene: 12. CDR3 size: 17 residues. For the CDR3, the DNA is TGTGCCAGCAGCCCACTTCCGGGACAGGGCACGGGAAACACCATATATTTT. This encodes CASSPLPGQGTGNTIYF. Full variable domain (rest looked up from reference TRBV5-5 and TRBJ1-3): DAGVTQSPTHLIKTRGQQVTLRCSPISGHKSVSWYQQVLGQGPQFIFQYYEKEERGRGNFPDRFSARQFPNYSSELNVNALLLGDSALYLCASSPLPGQGTGNTIYFGEGSWLTVV.

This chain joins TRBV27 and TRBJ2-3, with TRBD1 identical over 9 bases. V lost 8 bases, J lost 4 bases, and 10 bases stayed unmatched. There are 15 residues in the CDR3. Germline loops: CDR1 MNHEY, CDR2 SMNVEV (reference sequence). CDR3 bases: TGTGCCAGCTCAACAGGGGGCGGGTGGGCAGATACGCAGTATTTT. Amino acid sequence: CASSTGGGWADTQYF.

The CDR3 here is CASSEDRVATNEKLFF. CDR3 DNA sequence: TGTGCCAGCAGCGAGGACAGGGTTGCAACTAATGAAAAACTGTTTTTT. The chain combines TRBV3-1 (or the pseudogene TRBV3-2) with TRBJ1-4; TRBD1 aligns across 8 bases. Unmatched junction bases numbered 5, after V lost 5 bases and J lost 0 bases. CDR1 and CDR2 (germline): LGHDT, YNNKEL (reference sequence). The CDR3 loop spans 16 amino acids.

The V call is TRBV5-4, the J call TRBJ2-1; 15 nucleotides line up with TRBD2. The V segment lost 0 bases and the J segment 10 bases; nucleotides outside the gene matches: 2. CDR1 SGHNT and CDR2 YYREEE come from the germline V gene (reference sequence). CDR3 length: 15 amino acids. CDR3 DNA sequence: TGTGCCAGCAGCTTGGAAGGACTAGCGGGGGGGGAGCAGTTCTTC. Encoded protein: CASSLEGLAGGEQFF.

The CDR3 is CASSIGTAYEQYF. As DNA, the CDR3 is TGCGCCAGCAGCATCGGGACAGCCTACGAGCAGTACTTC. This chain connects TRBV5-1 to TRBJ2-7, with 7 bases matching TRBD1. Per the germline V gene, CDR1 is SGHRS and CDR2 is YFSETQ. CDR3 size: 13 residues. V shed 4 bases and J 2 bases; nucleotides not matched to a gene: 3.

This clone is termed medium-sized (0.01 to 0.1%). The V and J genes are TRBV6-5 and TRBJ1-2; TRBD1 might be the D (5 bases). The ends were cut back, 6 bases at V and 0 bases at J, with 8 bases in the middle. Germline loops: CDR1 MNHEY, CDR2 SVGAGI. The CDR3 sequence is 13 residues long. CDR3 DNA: TGTGCCAGCAGCCAGACAGCTAACTATGGCTACACCTTC. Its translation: CASSQTANYGYTF.